The 31 T cell receptor beta chains given below trace back to one sample, sequenced in a study of blood T cell repertoires in COVID-19. Generated by immunoSEQ multiplex PCR, the TCRdb table keeps only in-frame clones and is missing some. The sample yields over 150,000 clones, about 90% seen once. The sequenced material came from peripheral blood. The receptors were sampled from a man aged 50 or older with acute or convalescent COVID-19.

V is TRBV11-2 and J is TRBJ2-5; tentative D call: TRBD1 (6 bases). This CDR3 region has 15 residues. Per germline, CDR1 SGHAT and CDR2 FQNNGV. V was trimmed by 5 bases and J by 2 bases, leaving 15 bases between them. In nucleotides, the CDR3 is TGTGCCAGCAGCCACTTGGGGGCGGTGCAAGAGACCCAGTACTTC. Protein: CASSHLGAVQETQYF.

The chain has TRBV4-2 and TRBJ2-2, with 7 bases lining up with TRBD1. After removal of 6 bases from V and 3 bases from J, the junction contained 4 bases not matched to a gene. The germline V gene has CDR1 LGHNA and CDR2 YNFKEQ. This CDR3 has 14 residues. CDR3 bases: TGTGCCAGCAGAGGCCAGGGGGACACCGGGGAGCTGTTTTTT. Protein: CASRGQGDTGELFF.

The chain is built from TRBV15 and TRBJ1-5; TRBD1 matches 10 bases. The V gene end was trimmed by 0 bases and the J gene end by 7 bases; junction bases not matched to a gene: 6. This CDR3 region has 16 residues. Germline V gene lookup returns CDR1 LNHNV and CDR2 YYDKDF (reference sequence). CDR3 coding DNA: TGTGCCACCAGCAGAGAACGGGACAGGGGATTCCAGCCCCAGCATTTT. This sequence encodes CATSRERDRGFQPQHF.

This chain connects TRBV4-1 to TRBJ1-1; TRBD1 agrees at 7 bases. This CDR3 has 14 residues. V shed 0 bases and J 7 bases; nucleotides not matched to a gene: 5. Germline lookup yields CDR1 MGHRA and CDR2 YSYEKL. The DNA of the CDR3 is TGCGCCAGCAGCCAAGAAGTGGGGACAGTTGAAGCTTTCTTT. It specifies CASSQEVGTVEAFF.

CDR3: CASSLRGGATEAFF. The CDR3 DNA reads as TGTGCCAGCAGTCTCCGGGGGGGGGCCACTGAAGCTTTCTTT. J is TRBJ1-1 and V is TRBV2; D may be TRBD1 (6 bases). The germline V gene has CDR1 SNHLY and CDR2 FYNNEI. This CDR3 comprises 14 residues. V was shortened by 5 bases and J by 4 bases, with 14 bases between the two germline ends.

V is TRBV25-1 and J is TRBJ1-2; the D gene is possibly TRBD1 (5 bases). From germline, CDR1 is MGHDK and CDR2 SYGVNS. The V gene lost 4 bases and the J gene lost 7 bases, with 10 bases spanning the gap. The CDR3 extends over 12 amino acids. The DNA of the CDR3 is TGTGCCAGCAGTGTGGGACTTGGTGGCTACACCTTC. Translated: CASSVGLGGYTF.

The chain is built from TRBV7-8 and TRBJ2-7; possibly TRBD2 for D (5 bases). The CDR3 has 14 residues. Deletions cut 3 bases from V and 5 bases from J, with 14 bases between. The germline V gene has CDR1 SGHVS and CDR2 FQNEAQ. Here the CDR3 DNA reads TGTGCCAGCAGCTTGAGCGCGGGCTTCGACGAGCAGTACGTC. This codes for CASSLSAGFDEQYV.

The CDR3 bases are TGTGCCAGTAGTATAGGGGACTCGAGGTACAATGAGCAGTTCTTC. This translates into CASSIGDSRYNEQFF. The chain has TRBV19 and TRBJ2-1; D is perhaps TRBD2 (6 bases). The CDR3 has 15 residues. Trimming cost V 1 base and J 4 bases, with 11 bases left between them. Germline assignment: CDR1 LNHDA and CDR2 SQIVND (reference sequence).

The CDR3 DNA reads as TGTGCCAGTAGCGGGAGGGTTGGGCATACCACAGATACGCAGTATTTT. Its protein product is CASSGRVGHTTDTQYF. This chain connects TRBV19 to TRBJ2-3; 8 bases are a match to TRBD2. Trimming at V came to 6 bases and at J to 2 bases, leaving 10 bases not matched to a gene. Germline loops: CDR1 LNHDA, CDR2 SQIVND (reference sequence). The CDR3 covers 16 residues.

Concerning this clone itself: This sample also contains other DNA sequences that code for the same CDR3. The chain uses TRBV3-1 (or the pseudogene TRBV3-2) and TRBJ2-7, with 11 bases aligning to TRBD2. V trimming: 1 base; J trimming: 4 bases; junction bases outside the gene matches: 6. The germline V gene encodes CDR1 LGHDT and CDR2 YNNKEL (reference sequence). CDR3 length: 16 residues. The CDR3 DNA is TGTGCCAGCAGCCAAGGTGGGACTAGCGGACCGTACGAGCAGTACTTC. Encoded protein: CASSQGGTSGPYEQYF.

The chain is built from TRBV7-8 and TRBJ2-7, with a possible D match to TRBD2 (6 bases). This CDR3 region has 15 residues. Trimming removed 0 bases from V and 3 bases from J, with 12 bases in between. The V gene's germline CDR1 is SGHVS and CDR2 FQNEAQ. The chain's CDR3 is CASSLAPGGVYEQYF. The CDR3 DNA is TGTGCCAGCAGCTTAGCGCCCGGGGGTGTCTACGAGCAGTACTTC. Looking up the rest from reference TRBV7-8 and TRBJ2-7 gives the full variable domain: GAGVSQSPRYKVAKRGQDVALRCDPISGHVSLFWYQQALGQGPEFLTYFQNEAQLDKSGLPSDRFFAERPEGSVSTLKIQRTQQEDSAVYLCASSLAPGGVYEQYFGPGTRLTVT.

This clone was found once. The gene calls are TRBV28 and TRBJ1-5; D might be TRBD1 (6 bases). With 5 bases removed from V and 3 bases from J, the gap between germline ends came to 14 bases. Germline-derived CDR1 and CDR2 are MDHEN and SYDVKM. The CDR3 is 15 amino acids. CDR3 sequence: CASSPSDSYNQPQHF. The CDR3 coding sequence is TGTGCCAGCAGTCCCTCGGACAGTTACAATCAGCCCCAGCATTTT.

The V gene is TRBV9, the J gene TRBJ2-2, with 9 bases that match TRBD1. CDR1 and CDR2 (germline): SGDLS, YYNGEE. The CDR3 runs to 15 residues. V shed 4 bases and J 6 bases; nucleotides not matched to a gene: 7. The CDR3 DNA sequence: TGTGCCAGCAGCTCTACAGGGGGCGGGTCCGGGGAGCTGTTTTTT. Translated, it gives CASSSTGGGSGELFF.

This clone was recorded only once. The chain has TRBV4-1 and TRBJ1-5; no clear D gene. CDR3 size: 15 residues. V was pared by 1 base and J by 1 base, with 8 bases between. Germline lookup yields CDR1 MGHRA and CDR2 YSYEKL. CDR3 in DNA: TGCGCCAGCAGCCAAGGAGGGATAAGCAATCAGCCCCAGCATTTT. This encodes CASSQGGISNQPQHF.

V and J are TRBV2 and TRBJ1-4; the D gene is possibly TRBD1 (5 bases). Germline CDR1 and CDR2: SNHLY and FYNNEI. Trimming removed 2 bases at V and 7 bases at J, with 11 bases between. The CDR3 is made up of 14 amino acids. CDR3 sequence: CASSEMGRGEKLFF. CDR3 in DNA: TGTGCCAGCAGTGAAATGGGGAGGGGTGAAAAACTGTTTTTT.

The rearrangement joins TRBV29-1 to TRBJ2-1; no clear D gene. The CDR3 has 12 residues. With 6 bases removed from V and 8 bases from J, the gap between germline ends came to 14 bases. CDR1 and CDR2 from the germline V gene are SQVTM and ANQGSEA. DNA of the CDR3: TGCAGCGTAAACGACCGAGGAGATGAGCAGTTCTTC. Its translation is CSVNDRGDEQFF.

This chain connects TRBV28 to TRBJ2-2, with TRBD1 matching 7 bases. CDR3 length: 15 residues. In germline, CDR1 is MDHEN, CDR2 SYDVKM. Germline trimming cut 6 bases from V and 5 bases from J; bases unmatched to any gene: 9. The CDR3 DNA follows: TGTGCCAGCAGACGACAGGGATCAAATACCGGGGAGCTGTTTTTT. This translates into CASRRQGSNTGELFF.

This chain links TRBV9 with TRBJ2-3; D is unclear. Germline assignment: CDR1 SGDLS and CDR2 YYNGEE. V was pared by 3 bases and J by 7 bases, with 9 bases between. The CDR3 runs 12 residues. The CDR3 protein is CASSAELNTQYF. CDR3 bases: TGTGCCAGCAGCGCCGAGCTAAATACGCAGTATTTT.

The chain is built from TRBV28 and TRBJ1-1; TRBD1 agrees at 10 bases. Unmatched junction bases numbered 6, after V lost 4 bases and J lost 13 bases. The germline CDR1 and CDR2 sequences are MDHEN and SYDVKM. There are 12 residues in the CDR3. CDR3 region: CASSSGTGVGFF. The CDR3 coding sequence is TGTGCCAGCAGTTCCGGGACAGGGGTCGGTTTCTTT.

The V call is TRBV28, the J call TRBJ1-1; no definite D call. Germline V gives CDR1 MDHEN, CDR2 SYDVKM. Trimming removed 3 bases from V and 11 bases from J, with 22 bases in between. This CDR3 contains 15 residues. The CDR3 spells CASSFPSNFWRDAFF. CDR3 nucleotide sequence: TGTGCCAGCAGTTTCCCTTCAAATTTCTGGCGGGATGCTTTCTTT.

This rearrangement joins TRBV28 to TRBJ1-2, with D unclear. CDR1 is MDHEN and CDR2 is SYDVKM in the germline V gene. CDR3 size: 12 residues. Trimming stripped 5 bases from V and 2 bases from J, with 6 bases between. CDR3 residues: CASSQKNYGYTF. The CDR3 DNA is TGTGCCAGCAGTCAGAAGAACTATGGCTACACCTTC.

The CDR3 here is CASSAPSTGPIAYEQYF. The CDR3 region has the DNA TGCGCCAGCAGTGCCCCTTCCACAGGGCCTATTGCCTACGAGCAGTACTTC. V and J are TRBV10-2 and TRBJ2-7; possible D gene TRBD1, 6 bases. The CDR3 contains 17 residues. CDR1 and CDR2 from the germline V gene are WSHSY and SAAADI. V was shortened by 4 bases and J by 2 bases, with 21 bases between the two germline ends.

This clone was recorded only once. The chain links TRBV7-9 to TRBJ1-2, with TRBD1 matching over 8 bases. This CDR3 is 13 amino acids long. Trimming removed 5 bases from V and 6 bases from J; junction bases left unmatched: 5. Per germline, CDR1 SEHNR and CDR2 FQNEAQ (reference sequence). The CDR3 nucleotides read TGTGCCAGCAGCCCCGACAGGGGCCATGGCTACACCTTC. Translation gives CASSPDRGHGYTF. The whole variable domain, filled in from reference TRBV7-9 and TRBJ1-2, reads DTGVSQNPRHKITKRGQNVTFRCDPISEHNRLYWYRQTLGQGPEFLTYFQNEAQLEKSRLLSDRFSAERPKGSFSTLEIQRTEQGDSAMYLCASSPDRGHGYTFGSGTRLTVV.

This clone has only one observation. The chain links TRBV24-1 to TRBJ1-2; the match to TRBD1 covers 9 bases. Germline V gene sequence: CDR1 KGHDR, CDR2 SFDVKD. The CDR3 totals 15 residues. Trimming took 5 bases from V and 5 from J; bases not matched to a gene: 8. The CDR3 spells CATSGLTGGVYGYTF. In DNA, the CDR3 is TGTGCCACCAGTGGCCTAACAGGGGGCGTTTATGGCTACACCTTC.

This sequence joins TRBV27 and TRBJ2-7, with D tentatively TRBD2 (5 bases). Trimming stripped 5 bases from V and 3 bases from J, with 11 bases between. Germline assignment: CDR1 MNHEY and CDR2 SMNVEV (reference sequence). The CDR3 has 13 amino acids. CDR3 amino acids: CASSDRAGYEQYV. The CDR3 DNA reads TGTGCCAGCAGTGACCGCGCGGGCTACGAGCAGTACGTC.

This clone was picked up a small number of times. The chain is built from TRBV6-5 and TRBJ1-3, with D perhaps matching TRBD1 (5 bases). The CDR3 totals 15 residues. CDR1 is MNHEY, CDR2 SVGAGI, per germline. Trimming removed 0 bases at V and 1 base at J, with 7 bases between. This CDR3 reads CASSYSSGSGNTIYF. In DNA form, the CDR3 reads TGTGCCAGCAGTTACTCGTCAGGGTCTGGAAACACCATATATTTT.

The chain links TRBV21-1 to TRBJ1-4. TRBV21-1 is a known pseudogene. This CDR3 is built from 14 residues. CDR3 region: CASTRVATNEKLFF. The CDR3 DNA is TGTGCCAGCACCCGAGTAGCAACTAATGAAAAACTGTTTTTT.

The V gene is TRBV7-6, the J gene TRBJ1-5; maybe TRBD1 (6 bases). The CDR3 covers 13 residues. The germline V gene has CDR1 SGHVS and CDR2 FNYEAQ. V was trimmed by 5 bases and J by 5 bases, leaving 10 bases between them. The CDR3 DNA is TGTGCCAGCAGCCGGGGGGGCGATCAGCCCCAGCATTTT. It yields the protein CASSRGGDQPQHF.

The chain uses TRBV7-7 and TRBJ2-2; TRBD2 is a possible D gene (5 bases). This CDR3 is built from 15 residues. Germline V CDR1 and CDR2: SSHAT, FNYEAQ (reference sequence). V lost 5 bases and J 4 bases, leaving 14 bases between the germline ends. CDR3 residues: CASSNHGVGTGELFF. CDR3 nucleotide sequence: TGTGCCAGCAGCAACCACGGGGTGGGCACCGGGGAGCTGTTTTTT. The full variable domain, with the rest looked up from reference TRBV7-7 and TRBJ2-2, is GAGVSQSPRYKVTKRGQDVTLRCDPISSHATLYWYQQALGQGPEFLTYFNYEAQPDKSGLPSDRFSAERPEGSISTLTIQRTEQRDSAMYRCASSNHGVGTGELFFGEGSRLTVL.

V gene TRBV28 combines with J gene TRBJ2-7; weak D call: TRBD2 (5 bases). Germline-derived CDR1 and CDR2 are MDHEN and SYDVKM. This CDR3 region has 16 residues. V was shortened by 5 bases and J by 0 bases, with 17 bases between the two germline ends. CDR3 loop: CASSPRRTGNSYEQYF. The CDR3 coding sequence is TGTGCCAGCAGTCCCCGACGGACTGGTAACTCCTACGAGCAGTACTTC.

The V and J genes are TRBV5-1 and TRBJ1-1, with TRBD1 identical over 8 bases. The CDR3 length is 16 residues. J gave up 2 bases and V 0 bases, and 6 bases lay outside the gene matches. Germline V gene sequence: CDR1 SGHRS, CDR2 YFSETQ. Here the CDR3 reads CASSLGTGFVNTEAFF. Written as DNA, the CDR3 is TGCGCCAGCAGCTTGGGGACAGGGTTTGTAAACACTGAAGCTTTCTTT.